The clone carrying this T cell receptor (beta chain) was picked up many times. Its antigen is as yet unknown. This record comes from a study of identical twins. General study results and limits: Within beta out-of-frame sequences, the excess sharing observed between twins was weaker. Twin-shared out-of-frame alpha sequences showed excess low generation probability.

TCRdb recomputed calls from the 5' RACE reads with MiXCR, one row per CDR3 protein. The sample lists approximately 140,000 distinct CDR3 sequences, roughly 3.5% occurring once. The TCR sequence derives from a man aged 18 to 35 in good health. The source material was memory T cells sorted from blood.

The CDR3 nucleotides are TGTGCCAGCAGCCGAAGTCTGGCGGGGAGGGATGAGCAGTTCTTC. It codes for CASSRSLAGRDEQFF. V gene TRBV7-3 combines with J gene TRBJ2-1, with 7 nucleotides matching TRBD2. Germline CDR1 is SGHTA and CDR2 is FQGTGA. The CDR3 is 15 amino acids. Losses at the gene ends were 5 bases for V and 8 bases for J; bases not matched to a gene: 12.